This T cell receptor (beta chain) was identified during a study of T cells in Graves' hyperthyroidism and ophthalmopathy. The CDR3 sequence is 15 residues long. CDR1 and CDR2 from the germline V gene are DFQATT and SNEGSKA (reference sequence). V was pared by 3 bases and J by 5 bases, with 19 bases between. TCR beta CDR3 region amplification was performed from RNA transcripts. First-round RT-PCR targeting the TCR CDR3 was performed with the HTBI primer set. Using its own MiXCR run on the multiplex PCR reads, TCRdb lists one record per CDR3 protein. Of approximately 500,000 distinct CDR3 sequences detected, roughly 46% appear once; the ten largest clones hold more than 7.5%. Graves' hyperthyroidism is called stable when ophthalmopathy does not progress within 18 months. Study conclusions and caveats: Using 13 V-J features, a model discriminated ophthalmopathy from stable hyperthyroidism.

In this sample, this clonotype turned up many times. Its antigen is as yet unknown. This sequence originates from a woman younger than 35 with Graves' hyperthyroidism. The chain joins TRBV20-1 to TRBJ1-1; D is perhaps TRBD1 (5 bases). The sequencing input was peripheral blood or thyroid tissue (not recorded which). The CDR3 loop is CSARARWGVGTEAFF. In nucleotides, the CDR3 is TGCAGTGCTAGGGCTCGGTGGGGGGTTGGTACTGAAGCTTTCTTT.